This paragraph covers one TCR beta chain sequence. The antigen is not known. The data derive from a study of memory B cells and T cells in multiple sclerosis. Findings and caveats of the study: Shared clonotype counts depended on differing compartment clone-set sizes and were normalized.

Sequenced by immunoSEQ multiplex PCR; TCRdb stores in-frame clones only, minus some. The sample contains over 35,000 clones, about four fifths of which appear only once. Trimming cost V 1 base and J 5 bases; bases outside gene matches: 9. CDR1 is GTSNPN, CDR2 SVGIG, per germline (reference sequence). The CDR3 contains 17 residues. Stimulus-free culture yielded autoproliferating CFSE-dim and non-proliferating CFSE-high T cells, each sequenced separately. Replicate wells were pooled after six to eight days of stimulus-free culture of 5x10^7 CFSE-labeled PBMCs. CFSE at 0.5 uM labeled the PBMCs, which were then cultured unstimulated.

Sequenced material: PBMCs from blood kept in culture. This chain links TRBV30 with TRBJ2-3; 13 bases are a match to TRBD2. The sequence came from a human donor with multiple sclerosis. For the CDR3, the DNA is TGTGCCTGGAGTGCCCTGACTAGCGGGGGGTGGGTAGATACGCAGTATTTT. Translated: CAWSALTSGGWVDTQYF.